This TCR beta chain came from a study of T cells in Graves' hyperthyroidism and ophthalmopathy. This clonotype was counted many times. There are 13 residues in the CDR3. Germline CDR1 and CDR2: LGHDT and YNNKEL (reference sequence). V dropped 5 bases and J dropped 3 bases, with 11 bases sitting between them. RNA transcripts gave rise to amplified TCR beta CDR3 regions. First-round RT-PCR targeting the TCR CDR3 was performed with the HTBI primer set. One entry per CDR3 protein, called by TCRdb with MiXCR from the multiplex PCR reads. The sample lists under 350,000 distinct CDR3 sequences, 21% occurring once.

This clonotype originated in a woman aged 45-60 years with Graves' hyperthyroidism. This chain links TRBV3-1 with TRBJ2-7; D gene ambiguous. The sequencing sample was made of blood. The CDR3 coding sequence is TGTGCCAGCAGCGGGGTAGCAGGCTACGAGCAGTACTTC. This encodes CASSGVAGYEQYF.